Following are 12 T cell receptor beta chains from one sample sequenced in a study of blood T cell repertoires in COVID-19. This table comes from immunoSEQ multiplex PCR, and its TCRdb copy is limited to in-frame clones, with some not included. The sample records 110,000 to 150,000 clones, around three quarters being singletons. The material sequenced was peripheral blood. The receptors come from a man older than 75 with acute or convalescent COVID-19.

CDR3 in DNA: TGTGCCAGCAGCCCCATTAGTTTGAGAGGGGGCCTAACTGAAGCTTTCTTT. Its translation is CASSPISLRGGLTEAFF. The V call is TRBV3-1 (or the pseudogene TRBV3-2), the J call TRBJ1-1, with TRBD1 identical over 7 bases. Germline V gives CDR1 LGHDT, CDR2 YNNKEL (reference sequence). Trimming cost V 4 bases and J 5 bases; bases outside gene matches: 16. The length of the CDR3 is 17 residues.

V is TRBV3-1 (or the pseudogene TRBV3-2) and J is TRBJ2-2, with 7 bases matching TRBD1. The CDR3 consists of 16 residues. Unmatched junction bases numbered 6, after V lost 4 bases and J lost 1 base. CDR1 and CDR2 from the germline V gene are LGHDT and YNNKEL (reference sequence). The CDR3: CASSPPGQRNTGELFF. In nucleotides, the CDR3 is TGTGCCAGCAGCCCGCCGGGACAGAGGAACACCGGGGAGCTGTTTTTT.

This sequence joins TRBV18 and TRBJ2-3; 7 bases match TRBD1. The J segment lost 1 base and the V segment lost 10 bases, leaving 17 bases of the junction unmatched. Looked up from germline, CDR1 is KGHSH and CDR2 is LQKENI. There are 17 residues in the CDR3. Here the CDR3 DNA reads TGTGCCACTACACTCTTGCAGCGACAGGGCGGCACAGATACGCAGTATTTT. This encodes CATTLLQRQGGTDTQYF.

The genes are TRBV6-2 or TRBV6-3 and TRBJ2-7, with TRBD1 matching over 9 bases. Trimming removed 4 bases from V and 5 bases from J; junction bases left unmatched: 12. The CDR3 has 16 amino acids. Germline CDR1 reads MNHEY; CDR2 reads SVGEGT. The CDR3 DNA reads as TGTGCCAGCAGTTCAATATCCGGGACAGGGATCAACGAGCAGTACTTC. Translating gives CASSSISGTGINEQYF.

CDR3 protein: CASSPLAGGPGETQYF. The CDR3 coding sequence is TGTGCCAGCAGCCCCTTAGCGGGGGGGCCAGGGGAGACCCAGTACTTC. The chain couples TRBV14 to TRBJ2-5; 11 bases map to TRBD2. The germline gives CDR1 SGHDN, CDR2 FVKESK. The CDR3 consists of 16 residues. The trim removed 4 bases at V and 5 bases at J, leaving 9 bases unmatched.

This chain connects TRBV24-1 to TRBJ1-5; 8 nucleotides agree with TRBD1. The CDR3 length is 15 residues. V shed 3 bases, J shed 5 bases, and the junction held 5 bases outside the gene matches. Germline CDR1 and CDR2: KGHDR and SFDVKD. CDR3 in amino acids: CATSDQTGDDQPQHF. Here the CDR3 DNA reads TGTGCCACCAGTGATCAGACAGGGGACGATCAGCCCCAGCATTTT.

The CDR3, as DNA: TGTGCCAGCAGTTACACAGGGGGCCCCCAAGAGACCCAGTACTTC. It is translated as CASSYTGGPQETQYF. This rearrangement joins TRBV6-5 to TRBJ2-5; 9 nucleotides agree with TRBD1. V shed 2 bases, J shed 1 base, and the junction held 2 bases outside the gene matches. The CDR3 sequence is 15 residues long. Germline V gives CDR1 MNHEY, CDR2 SVGAGI.

The chain employs TRBV5-6 and TRBJ2-7, with a weak D call TRBD1 (5 bases). V lost 1 base, J lost 3 bases, and 14 bases lay in between. The CDR3 has 15 amino acids. Germline CDR1 and CDR2: SGHDT and YYEEEE. CDR3 amino acids: CASSLFSGSSYEQYF. The CDR3 DNA follows: TGTGCCAGCAGCTTGTTTTCAGGGTCAAGCTACGAGCAGTACTTC. Full variable domain (rest looked up from reference TRBV5-6 and TRBJ2-7): DAGVTQSPTHLIKTRGQQVTLRCSPKSGHDTVSWYQQALGQGPQFIFQYYEEEERQRGNFPDRFSGHQFPNYSSELNVNALLLGDSALYLCASSLFSGSSYEQYFGPGTRLTVT.

The V and J genes are TRBV2 and TRBJ2-4; a weak D match, TRBD1 (6 bases). The V and J ends lost 6 bases and 5 bases respectively, with 11 bases between them. Germline loops: CDR1 SNHLY, CDR2 FYNNEI. The CDR3 consists of 13 residues. The CDR3 is CASRSDRQNIQYF. CDR3 nucleotide sequence: TGTGCCAGCAGAAGTGACAGGCAAAACATTCAGTACTTC.

This clone appeared many times. V is TRBV7-9 and J is TRBJ2-5; 15 bases agree with TRBD2. CDR1 SEHNR and CDR2 FQNEAQ come from the germline V gene (reference sequence). Losses at the gene ends were 5 bases for V and 5 bases for J; bases not matched to a gene: 3. CDR3 length: 15 amino acids. For the CDR3, the DNA is TGTGCCAGCAGCGCCGGGACTAGCGGGGGGGAGACCCAGTACTTC. This encodes CASSAGTSGGETQYF. Complete variable domain (other parts from reference TRBV7-9 and TRBJ2-5): DTGVSQNPRHKITKRGQNVTFRCDPISEHNRLYWYRQTLGQGPEFLTYFQNEAQLEKSRLLSDRFSAERPKGSFSTLEIQRTEQGDSAMYLCASSAGTSGGETQYFGPGTRLLVL.

The sample holds a few counts of this clone. The J gene is TRBJ2-1, the V gene TRBV5-6; 13 bases are shared with TRBD2. The trim removed 4 bases at V and 10 bases at J, leaving 5 bases unmatched. The V gene's germline CDR1 is SGHDT and CDR2 YYEEEE. The CDR3 has 14 amino acids. In DNA form, the CDR3 reads TGTGCCAGCAGCCGGACTAGCGGGGGAAGGGAGCAGTTCTTC. The encoded protein is CASSRTSGGREQFF.

The chain uses TRBV7-2 and TRBJ1-2; D gene uncertain. V lost 3 bases and J lost 0, with 8 bases in between. Germline V gene sequence: CDR1 SGHTA, CDR2 FQGNSA. This CDR3 is 14 amino acids long. The CDR3: CASSFGRSNYGYTF. As DNA, the CDR3 is TGTGCCAGCAGCTTTGGCAGATCTAACTATGGCTACACCTTC.